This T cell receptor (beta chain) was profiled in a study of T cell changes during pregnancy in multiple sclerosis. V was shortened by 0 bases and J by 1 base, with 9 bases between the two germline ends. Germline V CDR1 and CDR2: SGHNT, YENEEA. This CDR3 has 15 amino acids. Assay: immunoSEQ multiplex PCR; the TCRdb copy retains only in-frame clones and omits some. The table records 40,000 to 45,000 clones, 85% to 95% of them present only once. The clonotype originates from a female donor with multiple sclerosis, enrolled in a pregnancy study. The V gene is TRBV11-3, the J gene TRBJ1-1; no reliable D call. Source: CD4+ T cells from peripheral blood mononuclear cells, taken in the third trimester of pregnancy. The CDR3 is CASSLEPGRNTEAFF. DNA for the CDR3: TGTGCCAGCAGCTTAGAGCCAGGCAGGAACACTGAAGCTTTCTTT.